This T cell receptor (beta chain) was captured in a study of blood T cell repertoires in COVID-19. Germline CDR1 and CDR2: SGHNT and YENEEA. V trimming: 0 bases; J trimming: 2 bases; junction bases outside the gene matches: 2. This CDR3 has 15 amino acids. Authors' data handling: How many nucleated cells were present was estimated from reference gene primer amplification. Repertoires were generated with immunoSEQ multiplex PCR, while TCRdb's copy carries only in-frame clones and drops some. Clonal size and the V and J genes are those of that table, whereas D and trimming came from the DNA. The data contain around 200,000 clones, approximately 87% of them singletons. Participant reports of clinical history set cohort assignment.

Material: PBMCs or T cells enriched from blood (not recorded which). This sequence was found in a woman between 45 and 65 years old in a cohort exposed to, infected with or recovered from COVID-19 (not recorded which). This sequence joins TRBV11-3 and TRBJ2-3; 7 bases are a match to TRBD1. The CDR3 DNA follows: TGTGCCAGCAGCTTAGAAGGGGGCAACACAGATACGCAGTATTTT. This gives the protein CASSLEGGNTDTQYF.